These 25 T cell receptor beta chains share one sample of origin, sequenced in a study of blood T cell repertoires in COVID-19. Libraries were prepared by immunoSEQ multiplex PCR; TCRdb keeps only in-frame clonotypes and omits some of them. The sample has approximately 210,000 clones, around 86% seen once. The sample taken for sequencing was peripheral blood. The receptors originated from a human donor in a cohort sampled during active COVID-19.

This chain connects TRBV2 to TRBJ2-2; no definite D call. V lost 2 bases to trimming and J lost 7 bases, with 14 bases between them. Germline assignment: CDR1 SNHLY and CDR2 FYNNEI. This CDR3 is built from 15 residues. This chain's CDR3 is CASSEWLQIGGELFF. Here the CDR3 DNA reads TGTGCCAGCAGTGAATGGTTACAGATCGGCGGGGAGCTGTTTTTT.

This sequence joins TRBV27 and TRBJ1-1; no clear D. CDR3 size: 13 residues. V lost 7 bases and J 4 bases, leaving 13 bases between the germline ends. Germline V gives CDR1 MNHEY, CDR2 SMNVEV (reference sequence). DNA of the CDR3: TGTGCCAGCAATGGTCCGGCGGGCACTGAAGCTTTCTTT. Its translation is CASNGPAGTEAFF.

CDR3 coding DNA: TGCGCCAGCAGTTCAGACAGGGGGCGAGCTGGAGGTGAAGCTTTCTTT. Protein: CASSSDRGRAGGEAFF. The rearrangement uses TRBV5-1 and TRBJ1-1; 10 nucleotides align to TRBD1. V lost 5 bases and J lost 7; bases outside the gene matches: 14. The CDR3 is 16 residues long. CDR1 SGHRS and CDR2 YFSETQ come from the germline V gene.

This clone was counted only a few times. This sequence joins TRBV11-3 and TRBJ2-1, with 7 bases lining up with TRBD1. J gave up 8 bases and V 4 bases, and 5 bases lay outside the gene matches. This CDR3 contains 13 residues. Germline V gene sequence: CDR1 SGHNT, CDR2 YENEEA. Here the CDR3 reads CASSSDRAHEQFF. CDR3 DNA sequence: TGTGCCAGCAGCTCCGACAGGGCTCATGAGCAGTTCTTC.

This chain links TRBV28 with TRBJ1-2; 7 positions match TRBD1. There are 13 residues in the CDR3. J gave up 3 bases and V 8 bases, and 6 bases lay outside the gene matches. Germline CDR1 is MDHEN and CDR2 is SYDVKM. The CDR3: CASRWTGDYGYTF. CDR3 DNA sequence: TGTGCCAGCCGATGGACAGGCGACTATGGCTACACCTTC.

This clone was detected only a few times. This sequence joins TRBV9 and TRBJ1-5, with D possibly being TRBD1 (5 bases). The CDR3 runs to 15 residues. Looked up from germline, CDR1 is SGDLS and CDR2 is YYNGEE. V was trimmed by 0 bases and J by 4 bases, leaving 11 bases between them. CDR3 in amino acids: CASSVDGHPNQPQHF. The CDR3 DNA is TGTGCCAGCAGCGTAGATGGACACCCTAATCAGCCCCAGCATTTT.

CDR3 loop: CASSVGVAGEQYF. The DNA of the CDR3 is TGTGCCAGCAGCGTAGGAGTAGCGGGCGAGCAGTACTTC. The genes are TRBV9 and TRBJ2-7, with 7 bases identical to TRBD2. From germline, CDR1 is SGDLS and CDR2 YYNGEE. The CDR3 extends over 13 amino acids. V dropped 0 bases and J dropped 6; count of bases not matched to a gene: 3.

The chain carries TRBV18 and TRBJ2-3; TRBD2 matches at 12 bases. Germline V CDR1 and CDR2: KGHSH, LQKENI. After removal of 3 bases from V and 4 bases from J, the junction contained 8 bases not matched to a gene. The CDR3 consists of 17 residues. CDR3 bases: TGTGCCAGCTCACCTCCGACTAGCGGGAGCTCGGCAGATACGCAGTATTTT. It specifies CASSPPTSGSSADTQYF.

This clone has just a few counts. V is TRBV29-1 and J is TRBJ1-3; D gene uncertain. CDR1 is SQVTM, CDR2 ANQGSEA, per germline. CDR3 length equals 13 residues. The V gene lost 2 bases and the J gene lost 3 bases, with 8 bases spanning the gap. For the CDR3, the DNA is TGCAGCGTTGAACTGGGAGGTGGAAACACCATATATTTT. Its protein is CSVELGGGNTIYF.

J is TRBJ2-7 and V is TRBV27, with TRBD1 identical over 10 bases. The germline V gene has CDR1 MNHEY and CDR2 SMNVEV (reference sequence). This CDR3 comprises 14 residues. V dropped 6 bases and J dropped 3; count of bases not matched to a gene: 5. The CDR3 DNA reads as TGTGCCAGCAGGGGGACAGGGGTCTACTACGAGCAGTACTTC. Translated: CASRGTGVYYEQYF.

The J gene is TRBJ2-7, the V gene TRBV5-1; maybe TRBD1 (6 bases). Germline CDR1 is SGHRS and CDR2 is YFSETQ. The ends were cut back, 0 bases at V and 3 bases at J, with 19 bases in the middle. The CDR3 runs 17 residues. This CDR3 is CASSLGHRLRTDYEQYF. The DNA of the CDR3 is TGCGCCAGCAGCTTGGGACATCGGCTCCGGACAGACTACGAGCAGTACTTC.

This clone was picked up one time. CDR3 nucleotide sequence: TGTGCCAGCAGCTCACAGGGGGGCTCTGGAAACACCATATATTTT. Its protein product is CASSSQGGSGNTIYF. This chain links TRBV7-2 with TRBJ1-3; 8 bases are shared with TRBD1. Germline V CDR1 and CDR2: SGHTA, FQGNSA. This CDR3 contains 15 residues. J gave up 0 bases and V 4 bases, and 2 bases lay outside the gene matches.

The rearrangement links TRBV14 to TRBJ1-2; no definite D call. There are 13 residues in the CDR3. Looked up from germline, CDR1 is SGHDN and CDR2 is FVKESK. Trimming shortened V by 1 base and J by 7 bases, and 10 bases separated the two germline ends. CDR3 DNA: TGTGCCAGCAGCCAAGTAGACTCGTCTGGCTACACCTTC. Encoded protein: CASSQVDSSGYTF.

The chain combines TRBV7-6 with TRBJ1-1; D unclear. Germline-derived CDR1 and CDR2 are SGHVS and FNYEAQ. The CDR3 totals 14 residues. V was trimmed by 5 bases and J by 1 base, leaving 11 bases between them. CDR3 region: CASSPWEANTEAFF. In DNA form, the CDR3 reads TGTGCCAGCAGCCCTTGGGAGGCGAACACTGAAGCTTTCTTT.

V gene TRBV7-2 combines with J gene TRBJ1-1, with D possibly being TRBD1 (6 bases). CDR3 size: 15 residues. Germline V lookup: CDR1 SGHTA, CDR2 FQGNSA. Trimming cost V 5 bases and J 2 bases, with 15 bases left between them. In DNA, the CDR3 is TGTGCCAGCAGCCACTGGGACATAGGCAACACTGAAGCTTTCTTT. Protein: CASSHWDIGNTEAFF.

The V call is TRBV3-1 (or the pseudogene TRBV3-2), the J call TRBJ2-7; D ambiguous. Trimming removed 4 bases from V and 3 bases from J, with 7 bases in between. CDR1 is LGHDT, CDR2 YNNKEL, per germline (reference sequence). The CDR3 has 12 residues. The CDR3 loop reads CASSRNFYEQYF. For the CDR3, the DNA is TGTGCCAGCAGCCGTAACTTCTACGAGCAGTACTTC.

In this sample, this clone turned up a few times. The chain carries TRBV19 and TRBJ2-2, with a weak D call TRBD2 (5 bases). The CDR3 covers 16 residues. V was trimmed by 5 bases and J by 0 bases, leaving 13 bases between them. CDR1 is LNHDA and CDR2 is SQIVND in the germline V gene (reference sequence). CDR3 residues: CASSEGPGANTGELFF. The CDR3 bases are TGTGCCAGTAGTGAGGGTCCCGGCGCGAACACCGGGGAGCTGTTTTTT.

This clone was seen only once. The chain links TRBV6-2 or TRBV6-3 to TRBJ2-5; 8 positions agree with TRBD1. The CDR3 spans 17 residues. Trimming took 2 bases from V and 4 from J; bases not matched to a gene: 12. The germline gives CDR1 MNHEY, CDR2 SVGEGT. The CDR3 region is CASSYGTNRGSLETQYF. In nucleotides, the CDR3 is TGTGCCAGCAGTTACGGAACCAACAGGGGGTCCCTAGAGACCCAGTACTTC.

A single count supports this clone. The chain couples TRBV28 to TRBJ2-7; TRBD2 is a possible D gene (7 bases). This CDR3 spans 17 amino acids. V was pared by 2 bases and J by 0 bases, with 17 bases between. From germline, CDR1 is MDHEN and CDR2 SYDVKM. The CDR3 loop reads CASSLPLLADSSYEQYF. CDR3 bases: TGTGCCAGCAGTTTACCCCTCCTAGCGGACAGCTCCTACGAGCAGTACTTC. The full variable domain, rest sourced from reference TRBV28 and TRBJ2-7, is DVKVTQSSRYLVKRTGEKVFLECVQDMDHENMFWYRQDPGLGLRLIYFSYDVKMKEKGDIPEGYSVSREKKERFSLILESASTNQTSMYLCASSLPLLADSSYEQYFGPGTRLTVT.

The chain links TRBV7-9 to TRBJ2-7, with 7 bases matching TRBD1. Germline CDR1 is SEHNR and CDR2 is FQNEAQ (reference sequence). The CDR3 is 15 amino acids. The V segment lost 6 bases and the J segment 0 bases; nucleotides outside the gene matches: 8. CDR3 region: CASSQKGTVSYEQYF. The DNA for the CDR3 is TGTGCCAGCAGTCAGAAAGGGACAGTCTCCTACGAGCAGTACTTC.

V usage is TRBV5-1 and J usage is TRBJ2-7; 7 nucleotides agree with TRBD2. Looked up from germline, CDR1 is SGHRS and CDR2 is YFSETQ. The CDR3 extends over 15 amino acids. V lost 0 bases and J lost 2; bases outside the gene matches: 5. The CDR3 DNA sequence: TGCGCCAGCAGCTTGGCCGAGGGAGGGCCCTACGAGCAGTACTTC. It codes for CASSLAEGGPYEQYF.

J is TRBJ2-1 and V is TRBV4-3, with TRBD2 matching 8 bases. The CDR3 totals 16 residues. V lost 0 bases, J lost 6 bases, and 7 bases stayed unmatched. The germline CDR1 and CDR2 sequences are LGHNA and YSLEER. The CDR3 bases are TGCGCCAGCAGCCAAGATTACGGGAGGGCCCTCAATGAGCAGTTCTTC. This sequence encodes CASSQDYGRALNEQFF.

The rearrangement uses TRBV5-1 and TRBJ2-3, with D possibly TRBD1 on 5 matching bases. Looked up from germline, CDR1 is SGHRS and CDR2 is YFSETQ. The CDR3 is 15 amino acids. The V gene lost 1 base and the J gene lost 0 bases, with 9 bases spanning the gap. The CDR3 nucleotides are TGCGCCAGCAGCTTGTCGGCAGGGAGCACAGATACGCAGTATTTT. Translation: CASSLSAGSTDTQYF.

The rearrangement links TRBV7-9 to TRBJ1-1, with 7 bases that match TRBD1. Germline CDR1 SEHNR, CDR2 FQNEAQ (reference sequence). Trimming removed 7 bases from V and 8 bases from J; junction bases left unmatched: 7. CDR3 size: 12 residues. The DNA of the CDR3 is TGTGCCAGCACCGAAGGGGGCCTCGAAGCTTTCTTT. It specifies CASTEGGLEAFF.

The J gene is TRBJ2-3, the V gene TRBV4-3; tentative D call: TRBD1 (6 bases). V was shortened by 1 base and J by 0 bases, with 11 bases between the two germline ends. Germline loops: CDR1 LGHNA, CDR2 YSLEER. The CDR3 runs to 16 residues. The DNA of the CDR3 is TGCGCCAGCAGCCAAGGGGGACATCCCAGCACAGATACGCAGTATTTT. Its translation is CASSQGGHPSTDTQYF.